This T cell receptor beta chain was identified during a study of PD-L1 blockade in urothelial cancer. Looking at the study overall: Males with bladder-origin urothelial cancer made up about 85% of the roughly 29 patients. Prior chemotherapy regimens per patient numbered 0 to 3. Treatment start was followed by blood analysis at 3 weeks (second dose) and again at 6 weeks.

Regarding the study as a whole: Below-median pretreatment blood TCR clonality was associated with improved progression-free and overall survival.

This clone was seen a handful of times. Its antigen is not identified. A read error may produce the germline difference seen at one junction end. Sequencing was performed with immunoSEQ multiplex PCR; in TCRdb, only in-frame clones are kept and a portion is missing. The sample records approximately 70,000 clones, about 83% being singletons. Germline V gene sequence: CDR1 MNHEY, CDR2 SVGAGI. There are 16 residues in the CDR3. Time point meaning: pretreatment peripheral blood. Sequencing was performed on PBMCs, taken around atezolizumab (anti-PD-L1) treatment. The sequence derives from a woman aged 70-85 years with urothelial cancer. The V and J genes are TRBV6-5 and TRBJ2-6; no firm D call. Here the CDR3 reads CASSYHRPSGANVLTF. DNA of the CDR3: TGTGCCAGCAGTTACCACAGACCCTCTGGCGCCAACGTCCTGACTTTC.